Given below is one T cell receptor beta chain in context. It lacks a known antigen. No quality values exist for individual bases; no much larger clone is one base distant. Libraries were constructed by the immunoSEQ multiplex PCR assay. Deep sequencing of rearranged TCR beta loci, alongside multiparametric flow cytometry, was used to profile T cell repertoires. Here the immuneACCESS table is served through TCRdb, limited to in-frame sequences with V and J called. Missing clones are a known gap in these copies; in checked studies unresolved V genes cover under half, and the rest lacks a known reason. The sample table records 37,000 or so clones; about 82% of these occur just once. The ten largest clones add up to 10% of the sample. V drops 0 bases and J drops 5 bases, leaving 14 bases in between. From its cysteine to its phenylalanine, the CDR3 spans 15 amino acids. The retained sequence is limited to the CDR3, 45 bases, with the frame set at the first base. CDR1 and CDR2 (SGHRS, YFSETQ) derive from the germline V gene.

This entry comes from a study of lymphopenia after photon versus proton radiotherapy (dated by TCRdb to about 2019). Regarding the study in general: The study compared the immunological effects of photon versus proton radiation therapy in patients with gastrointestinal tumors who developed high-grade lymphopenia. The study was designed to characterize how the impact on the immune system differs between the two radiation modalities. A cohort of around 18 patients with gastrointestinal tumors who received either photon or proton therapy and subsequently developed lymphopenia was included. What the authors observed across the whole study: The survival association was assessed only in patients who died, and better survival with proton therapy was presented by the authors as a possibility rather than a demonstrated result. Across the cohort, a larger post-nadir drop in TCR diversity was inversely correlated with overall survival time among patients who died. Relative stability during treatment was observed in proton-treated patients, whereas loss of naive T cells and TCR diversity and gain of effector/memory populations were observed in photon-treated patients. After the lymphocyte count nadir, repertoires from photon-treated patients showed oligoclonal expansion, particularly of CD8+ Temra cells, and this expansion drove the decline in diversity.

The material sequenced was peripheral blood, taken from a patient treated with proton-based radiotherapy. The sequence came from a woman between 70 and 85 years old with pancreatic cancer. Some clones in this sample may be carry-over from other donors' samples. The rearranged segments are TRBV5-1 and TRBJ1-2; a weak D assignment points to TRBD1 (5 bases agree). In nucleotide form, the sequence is TGCGCCAGCAGCTTGGTGGTAGGGGCTTTTTATGGCTACACCTTC. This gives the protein CASSLVVGAFYGYTF.